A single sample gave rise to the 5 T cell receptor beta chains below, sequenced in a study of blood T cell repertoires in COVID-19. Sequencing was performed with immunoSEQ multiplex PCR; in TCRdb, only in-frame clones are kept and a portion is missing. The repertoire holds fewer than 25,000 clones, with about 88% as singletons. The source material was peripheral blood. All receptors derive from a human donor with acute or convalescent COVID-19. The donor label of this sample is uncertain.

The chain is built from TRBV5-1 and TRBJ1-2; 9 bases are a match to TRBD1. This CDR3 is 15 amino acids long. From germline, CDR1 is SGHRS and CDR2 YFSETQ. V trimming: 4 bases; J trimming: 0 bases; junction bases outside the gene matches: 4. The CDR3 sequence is CASSAGTGTNYGYTF. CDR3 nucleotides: TGCGCCAGCAGCGCCGGGACAGGGACTAACTATGGCTACACCTTC.

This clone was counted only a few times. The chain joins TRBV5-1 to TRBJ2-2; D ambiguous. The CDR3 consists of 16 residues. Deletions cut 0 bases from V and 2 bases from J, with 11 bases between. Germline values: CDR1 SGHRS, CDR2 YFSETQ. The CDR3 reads CASSLDPNRNTGELFF. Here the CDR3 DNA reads TGCGCCAGCAGCTTGGATCCTAACCGAAACACCGGGGAGCTGTTTTTT.

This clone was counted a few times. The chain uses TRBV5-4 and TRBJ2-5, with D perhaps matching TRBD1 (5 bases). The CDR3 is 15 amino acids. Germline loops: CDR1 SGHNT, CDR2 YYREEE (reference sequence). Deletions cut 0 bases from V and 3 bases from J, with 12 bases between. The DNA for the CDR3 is TGTGCCAGCAGCTTGGCCCTAGGCAGGGAAGAGACCCAGTACTTC. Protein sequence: CASSLALGREETQYF. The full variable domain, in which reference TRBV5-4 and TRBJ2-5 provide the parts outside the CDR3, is ETGVTQSPTHLIKTRGQQVTLRCSSQSGHNTVSWYQQALGQGPQFIFQYYREEENGRGNFPPRFSGLQFPNYSSELNVNALELDDSALYLCASSLALGREETQYFGPGTRLLVL.

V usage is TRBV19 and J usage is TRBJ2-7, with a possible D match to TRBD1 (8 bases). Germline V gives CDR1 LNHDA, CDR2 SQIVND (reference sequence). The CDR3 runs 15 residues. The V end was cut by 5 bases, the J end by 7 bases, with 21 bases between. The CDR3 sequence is CASSSRTGRGSEQYF. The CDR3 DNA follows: TGTGCCAGTAGTTCTAGGACAGGGAGGGGGTCGGAGCAGTACTTC.

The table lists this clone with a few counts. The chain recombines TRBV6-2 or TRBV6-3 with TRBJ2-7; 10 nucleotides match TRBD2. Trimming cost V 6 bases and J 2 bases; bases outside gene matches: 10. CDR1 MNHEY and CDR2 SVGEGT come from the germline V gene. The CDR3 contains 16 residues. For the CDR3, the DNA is TGTGCCAGCAGCGGCCCACGGCTAGCGGGGGCCTACGAGCAGTACTTC. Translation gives CASSGPRLAGAYEQYF.